These 23 T cell receptor beta chains came from one sample sequenced in a study of beta chain features in type 1 diabetes. What was sequenced were expressed TCRB transcripts, since all of the isolated RNA had been reverse transcribed. The data were produced by immunoSEQ multiplex PCR, yet TCRdb's version contains in-frame clones alone and is incomplete. This sample has hundreds of thousands of clones, with 15% found just once. Sequencing input: naive CD4+ T cells from blood. These receptors originate from a man in his late teens or twenties in good health.

The chain carries TRBV23-1 and TRBJ2-2, with a weak D call TRBD2 (5 bases). TRBV23-1 carries the ORF label, with uncertain function. The CDR3 consists of 14 residues. The V and J ends lost 7 bases and 4 bases respectively, with 13 bases between them. The CDR3 protein is CASNGRRSTGELFF. In DNA form, the CDR3 reads TGCGCCAGCAATGGACGGAGGAGCACCGGGGAGCTGTTTTTT.

For this clone: The sample has other DNA sequences that encode this CDR3 too. The J gene is TRBJ2-3, the V gene TRBV9; D remains unclear. CDR1 and CDR2 (germline): SGDLS, YYNGEE. Trimming left V 0 bases short and J 4 bases short, with 3 bases between. The CDR3 consists of 12 residues. CDR3 DNA: TGTGCCAGCAGCGTAGAGTCAGATACGCAGTATTTT. It translates to CASSVESDTQYF.

This clone was detected only a few times. V usage is TRBV5-1 and J usage is TRBJ2-6; 7 bases are shared with TRBD1. V dropped 3 bases and J dropped 2; count of bases not matched to a gene: 2. This CDR3 is 15 amino acids long. CDR1 and CDR2 from the germline V gene are SGHRS and YFSETQ. The CDR3 coding sequence is TGCGCCAGCAGCTCACAGGGGCCTGGGGCCAACGTCCTGACTTTC. Its translation is CASSSQGPGANVLTF.

The genes are TRBV9 and TRBJ2-1; D gene unclear. V lost 7 bases, J lost 2 bases, and 7 bases lay in between. Germline V gene lookup returns CDR1 SGDLS and CDR2 YYNGEE. This CDR3 has 12 residues. CDR3 in amino acids: CASARTYNEQFF. CDR3 bases: TGTGCCAGCGCCCGGACCTACAATGAGCAGTTCTTC.

V usage is TRBV27 and J usage is TRBJ1-5, with 9 bases matching TRBD1. In germline, CDR1 is MNHEY, CDR2 SMNVEV (reference sequence). J gave up 3 bases and V 2 bases, and 5 bases lay outside the gene matches. The length of the CDR3 is 16 residues. Here the CDR3 DNA reads TGTGCCAGCAGTTTACGGGGACAGGGCCACAATCAGCCCCAGCATTTT. This codes for CASSLRGQGHNQPQHF.

This clone was seen ten or more times. The chain combines TRBV18 with TRBJ1-6; 8 nucleotides match TRBD1. The CDR3 consists of 14 residues. Unmatched junction bases numbered 3, after V lost 2 bases and J lost 9 bases. Germline V gene data show CDR1 as KGHSH and CDR2 as LQKENI. The CDR3 protein is CASSPDRGLSPLHF. The CDR3 bases are TGTGCCAGCTCACCAGACAGGGGCCTTTCACCCCTCCACTTT.

The chain has TRBV5-1 and TRBJ2-3; 8 nucleotides agree with TRBD2. Germline lookup yields CDR1 SGHRS and CDR2 YFSETQ. The CDR3 sequence is 17 residues long. V shed 5 bases and J 2 bases; nucleotides not matched to a gene: 13. CDR3 sequence reads: CASRIAPGRGATDTQYF. CDR3 DNA sequence: TGCGCCAGCAGGATCGCCCCAGGGCGGGGGGCCACAGATACGCAGTATTTT.

The rearrangement uses TRBV7-3 and TRBJ2-7, with a tentative D call TRBD2 (5 bases). V lost 4 bases to trimming and J lost 6 bases, with 25 bases between them. This CDR3 spans 17 amino acids. Looked up from germline, CDR1 is SGHTA and CDR2 is FQGTGA. CDR3 sequence (DNA): TGTGCCAGCAGCTCTACCCCCGAGAGGGCTCGCGCGGGCGAGCAGTACTTC. It is translated as CASSSTPERARAGEQYF.

This rearrangement joins TRBV6-6 to TRBJ2-5, with D possibly TRBD1 on 5 matching bases. Deletions cut 5 bases from V and 5 bases from J, with 9 bases between. The CDR3 totals 12 residues. Germline CDR1 reads MNHNY; CDR2 reads SVGAGI (reference sequence). The CDR3, as DNA: TGTGCCAGCAGTCAGGGTTTGGAGACCCAGTACTTC. This gives the protein CASSQGLETQYF.

The chain carries TRBV6-6 and TRBJ2-3, with 7 positions matching TRBD2. The V gene end was trimmed by 6 bases and the J gene end by 4 bases; junction bases not matched to a gene: 13. The germline V gene has CDR1 MNHNY and CDR2 SVGAGI (reference sequence). This CDR3 contains 16 residues. The CDR3 nucleotides are TGTGCCAGCAGGCCCAACCCGGGACTACTGGCAGATACGCAGTATTTT. Protein product: CASRPNPGLLADTQYF.

This clone was detected only a few times. V is TRBV6-6 and J is TRBJ1-2; D unclear. The CDR3 loop spans 13 amino acids. V was pared by 6 bases and J by 3 bases, with 11 bases between. CDR1 is MNHNY and CDR2 is SVGAGI in the germline V gene (reference sequence). CDR3 protein: CASRDSKYYGYTF. The DNA for the CDR3 is TGTGCCAGCAGGGATTCTAAATACTATGGCTACACCTTC.

The chain couples TRBV28 to TRBJ2-7; D is perhaps TRBD1 (5 bases). Germline CDR1 is MDHEN and CDR2 is SYDVKM. The CDR3 is 13 residues long. The ends were cut back, 2 bases at V and 9 bases at J, with 14 bases in the middle. The CDR3: CASSLRVGLLQYF. In DNA form, the CDR3 reads TGTGCCAGCAGTTTAAGGGTGGGGCTCCTGCAGTACTTC.

This clone was counted a few times. The chain recombines TRBV12-5 with TRBJ1-1; 7 bases match TRBD1. Germline V lookup: CDR1 LGHNT, CDR2 FRNRAP. Trimming removed 4 bases from V and 11 bases from J; junction bases left unmatched: 7. CDR3 length: 12 residues. CDR3 loop: CASGSRQGGAFF. The DNA for the CDR3 is TGTGCTAGTGGTTCACGACAGGGAGGGGCTTTCTTT.

This clone was counted a few times. The chain joins TRBV4-2 to TRBJ2-2; 9 bases map to TRBD2. V dropped 0 bases and J dropped 4; count of bases not matched to a gene: 9. The CDR3 is made up of 18 amino acids. The germline V gene encodes CDR1 LGHNA and CDR2 YNFKEQ. CDR3 protein: CASSQELAGVSATGELFF. The CDR3 region has the DNA TGTGCCAGCAGCCAAGAATTAGCGGGAGTTTCAGCCACCGGGGAGCTGTTTTTT.

The chain is built from TRBV28 and TRBJ2-7, with a possible D match to TRBD2 (5 bases). Germline V gene lookup returns CDR1 MDHEN and CDR2 SYDVKM. This CDR3 is 16 amino acids long. The V end lost 5 bases, the J end lost 0 bases, and 17 bases lay between the germline ends. As DNA, the CDR3 is TGTGCCAGCAGTCCTGGAGGCTTTGGGAGCTCCTACGAGCAGTACTTC. This translates into CASSPGGFGSSYEQYF.

A note on this clone: One junction end does not reproduce the germline sequence, and a read error may be involved. The chain combines TRBV15 with TRBJ2-5; D unclear. The germline CDR1 and CDR2 sequences are LNHNV and YYDKDF (reference sequence). The CDR3 spans 13 residues. The CDR3 loop reads CATRRDYPYSQYF. The CDR3 coding sequence is TGTGCCACCAGGAGAGATTATCCCTATTCCCAGTACTTC.

The chain has TRBV19 and TRBJ2-1; the match to TRBD1 covers 7 bases. The ends lost 7 bases at V and 2 bases at J; junction bases unmatched: 8. Germline V gives CDR1 LNHDA, CDR2 SQIVND (reference sequence). CDR3 length: 15 amino acids. The CDR3 reads CASTNNRGPYNEQFF. The CDR3 nucleotides read TGTGCCAGTACTAATAACAGGGGACCCTACAATGAGCAGTTCTTC.

V gene TRBV6-5 combines with J gene TRBJ2-1; TRBD2 agrees at 7 bases. Germline CDR1 MNHEY, CDR2 SVGAGI. V was pared by 2 bases and J by 5 bases, with 3 bases of the junction left unmatched. The CDR3 spans 14 residues. The DNA of the CDR3 is TGTGCCAGCAGTTACGGTGCGGGAGACAATGAGCAGTTCTTC. The encoded protein is CASSYGAGDNEQFF.

Many counts were recorded for this clone. The identical CDR3 is also encoded by other nucleotide sequences in the sample. The J gene is TRBJ2-3, the V gene TRBV7-2; the D is unclear. V lost 1 base to trimming and J lost 0 bases, with 2 bases between them. CDR3 length: 13 amino acids. The germline V gene has CDR1 SGHTA and CDR2 FQGNSA. CDR3 DNA sequence: TGTGCCAGCAGCTTAGTCAGCACAGATACGCAGTATTTT. This sequence encodes CASSLVSTDTQYF.

The table lists this clone with a few counts. This chain joins TRBV14 and TRBJ2-1, with a tentative D call TRBD1 (6 bases). V gave up 2 bases and J gave up 5 bases, with 19 bases separating them. Germline V gene data show CDR1 as SGHDN and CDR2 as FVKESK. The CDR3 runs to 17 residues. The CDR3 DNA reads as TGTGCCAGCAGCCAACGAACCGGGACACCGACTGACAATGAGCAGTTCTTC. Translation gives CASSQRTGTPTDNEQFF.

This clone occurred a few times. Other DNA sequences within the sample encode an identical CDR3. The chain combines TRBV28 with TRBJ2-7; D unclear. From germline, CDR1 is MDHEN and CDR2 SYDVKM. CDR3 length equals 11 residues. V was shortened by 1 base and J by 3 bases, with 1 base between the two germline ends. CDR3 amino acids: CASSLYYEQYF. CDR3 DNA: TGTGCCAGCAGTTTATACTACGAGCAGTACTTC.

As to this clone: The same CDR3 arises from other DNA sequences in this sample as well. The genes are TRBV29-1 and TRBJ2-7; D not resolved. This CDR3 contains 11 residues. The V gene's germline CDR1 is SQVTM and CDR2 ANQGSEA. V was clipped by 4 bases and J by 0 bases, with 4 bases between them. CDR3 sequence (DNA): TGCAGCGTTGGGGACTCCTACGAGCAGTACTTC. Amino acids: CSVGDSYEQYF.

This clone was observed a handful of times. This sequence joins TRBV13 and TRBJ2-1; D not certain. Germline CDR1 is PRHDT and CDR2 is FYEKMQ (reference sequence). The germline V and J ends were trimmed by 7 bases and 2 bases, with 21 bases remaining between them. The CDR3 sequence is 17 residues long. CDR3 in amino acids: CASTEPRGSNPYNEQFF. The CDR3 coding sequence is TGTGCCAGCACCGAGCCAAGAGGCAGCAATCCCTACAATGAGCAGTTCTTC.